Following are 7 T cell receptor beta chains from one sample sequenced in a study of cytomegalovirus exposure and HLA in healthy donors. PCR primers comprised 60 Vbeta and 13 Jbeta primers. Here immunoSEQ multiplex PCR was the method, and the copy in TCRdb shows in-frame clones only, minus some. The profile shows roughly 120,000 clones, around 80% of them singletons. Sequencing input: PBMCs. Receptor source: a man aged 25 to 40 in good health and CMV-seropositive.

The rearrangement joins TRBV19 to TRBJ2-1; tentative D call: TRBD1 (5 bases). Germline CDR1 reads LNHDA; CDR2 reads SQIVND (reference sequence). V shed 4 bases and J shed 2 bases, with 9 bases lying between them. The CDR3 totals 14 residues. The CDR3 loop reads CASSKDRTYNEQFF. In nucleotides, the CDR3 is TGTGCCAGTAGTAAAGACAGAACCTACAATGAGCAGTTCTTC.

The chain uses TRBV21-1 and TRBJ1-2. TRBV21-1 is listed as a pseudogene. The CDR3 sequence is 14 residues long. CDR3 protein: CASSKGGFGYGYTF. The CDR3 coding sequence is TGTGCCAGCAGCAAAGGAGGGTTCGGCTATGGCTACACCTTC.

J is TRBJ2-2 and V is TRBV2; 14 bases match TRBD2. J lost 5 bases, V lost 0 bases, and 11 bases had no gene match. The CDR3 extends over 20 amino acids. Germline values: CDR1 SNHLY, CDR2 FYNNEI. CDR3 residues: CASSEAQGLAGALKTGELFF. CDR3 sequence (DNA): TGTGCCAGCAGTGAAGCGCAGGGACTAGCGGGGGCACTGAAGACCGGGGAGCTGTTTTTT.

V usage is TRBV5-5 and J usage is TRBJ1-2, with 11 bases fitting TRBD1. V dropped 4 bases and J dropped 4; count of bases not matched to a gene: 9. CDR3 size: 16 residues. CDR1 is SGHKS, CDR2 YYEKEE, per germline (reference sequence). This CDR3 reads CASSGRDRGYLYGYTF. As DNA, the CDR3 is TGTGCCAGCAGCGGCCGGGACAGGGGGTACCTCTATGGCTACACCTTC.

The chain links TRBV27 to TRBJ2-7; 7 bases align to TRBD1. The trim removed 8 bases at V and 3 bases at J, leaving 13 bases unmatched. The CDR3 covers 15 residues. The germline gives CDR1 MNHEY, CDR2 SMNVEV (reference sequence). This CDR3 reads CASAGAGGKNYEQYF. The CDR3 nucleotides read TGTGCCAGCGCTGGGGCAGGGGGAAAGAACTACGAGCAGTACTTC.

The chain uses TRBV10-1 and TRBJ2-1; 9 positions agree with TRBD2. J lost 6 bases, V lost 6 bases, and 6 bases had no gene match. The CDR3 is 14 amino acids. Germline CDR1 WNHNN, CDR2 SYGVQD (reference sequence). This CDR3 is CASSPAGGLNEQFF. The CDR3 nucleotides read TGCGCCAGCAGCCCAGCGGGGGGCCTCAATGAGCAGTTCTTC.

The V gene is TRBV9, the J gene TRBJ2-2, with D maybe TRBD1 (6 bases). The CDR3 is 18 amino acids. Trimming took 1 base from V and 0 from J, leaving 16 bases between them. Germline CDR1 reads SGDLS; CDR2 reads YYNGEE. The CDR3 spells CASSVRVAGETNTGELFF. The CDR3 bases are TGTGCCAGCAGCGTAAGGGTGGCAGGGGAGACGAACACCGGGGAGCTGTTTTTT.